A selection of T cell receptor beta chains follows, all from one sample in a study of CD8 T cells in ankylosing spondylitis. TCRdb ran MiXCR on the 5' RACE reads and lists one entry per CDR3 protein. The data contain about 500,000 distinct CDR3 sequences, roughly an eighth of them seen just once; the ten biggest clones take up under 7.5%. Sequenced: blood, either unsorted or a sorted T cell fraction (not recorded which). Receptors were obtained from a male donor with ankylosing spondylitis. Both conserved end residues are part of each CDR3. Each record gives: D gene, clone size, J gene, V gene, CDR3 length, CDR3 protein, CDR3 DNA. The D gene is left open where the match is weak. Expanded clones are given a class, and other clones once, few, many or no size at all.

D: NA
size: few
J: TRBJ1-2
V: TRBV20-1
length: 13
CDR3: CSARDGRNYGYTF
DNA: TGCAGTGCTAGAGATGGTCGAAACTATGGCTACACCTTC

D: TRBD1
size: NA
J: TRBJ1-2
V: TRBV6-1
length: 15
CDR3: CASRLGTGSAYGYTF
DNA: TGTGCCAGCAGATTGGGGACAGGTTCGGCCTATGGCTACACCTTC

D: NA
size: NA
J: TRBJ2-3
V: TRBV20-1
length: 12
CDR3: CSARGRGSSQYF
DNA: TGCAGTGCTAGGGGGCGGGGCTCCTCGCAGTATTTT

D: NA
size: NA
J: TRBJ2-5
V: TRBV24-1
length: 15
CDR3: CATSAGGGARETQYF
DNA: TGTGCCACCAGTGCCGGGGGAGGAGCAAGAGAGACCCAGTACTTC

D: TRBD1
size: few
J: TRBJ2-5
V: TRBV29-1
length: 13
CDR3: CSILDRARETQYF
DNA: TGCAGCATCTTAGACAGGGCCCGAGAGACCCAGTACTTC

D: NA
size: few
J: TRBJ2-2
V: TRBV19
length: 13
CDR3: CASSTGVGGELFF
DNA: TGTGCCAGTAGTACAGGGGTCGGCGGGGAGCTGTTTTTT

D: NA
size: many
J: TRBJ1-2
V: TRBV18
length: 14
CDR3: CASSPPGGGYGYTF
DNA: TGTGCCAGCTCACCGCCCGGGGGGGGCTATGGCTACACCTTC

D: NA
size: NA
J: TRBJ1-2
V: TRBV5-1
length: 15
CDR3: CASSLKALRDYGYTF
DNA: TGCGCCAGCAGCTTGAAAGCGCTCCGTGACTATGGCTACACCTTC

D: NA
size: NA
J: TRBJ1-1
V: TRBV7-9
length: 15
CDR3: CASSSQGVMNTEAFF
DNA: TGTGCCAGCAGCTCTCAAGGGGTCATGAACACTGAAGCTTTCTTT

D: NA
size: few
J: TRBJ1-5
V: TRBV27
length: 15
CDR3: CASSTSGTLNQPQHF
DNA: TGTGCCAGCAGTACGAGCGGGACTCTAAATCAGCCCCAGCATTTT

D: NA
size: many
J: TRBJ2-3
V: TRBV12-3/TRBV12-4
length: 12
CDR3: CASSLSGDTQYF
DNA: TGTGCCAGCAGCTTATCTGGCGATACGCAGTATTTT

D: NA
size: many
J: TRBJ2-5
V: TRBV6-1
length: 14
CDR3: CASRRDADQETQYF
DNA: TGTGCCAGCAGGCGCGATGCAGACCAAGAGACCCAGTACTTC

D: NA
size: few
J: TRBJ1-6
V: TRBV27
length: 13
CDR3: CASSEVLNSPLHF
DNA: TGTGCCAGCAGTGAAGTGCTTAATTCACCCCTCCACTTT

D: NA
size: few
J: TRBJ1-1
V: TRBV15
length: 16
CDR3: CATSRVEIALETEAFF
DNA: TGTGCCACCAGCAGAGTCGAGATAGCGTTGGAGACTGAAGCTTTCTTT

D: TRBD2
size: NA
J: TRBJ2-7
V: TRBV18
length: 17
CDR3: CASSPSPSAGAAYEQYF
DNA: TGTGCCAGCTCACCATCCCCCAGCGCGGGAGCCGCCTACGAGCAGTACTTC

D: TRBD1
size: few
J: TRBJ1-5
V: TRBV9
length: 14
CDR3: CASSQGTEYQPQHF
DNA: TGTGCCAGCAGCCAAGGGACAGAATATCAGCCCCAGCATTTT

D: TRBD2
size: NA
J: TRBJ2-3
V: TRBV20-1
length: 17
CDR3: CSARDSGLAGSTDTQYF
DNA: TGCAGTGCTAGAGATAGTGGGCTAGCGGGATCCACAGATACGCAGTATTTT

D: TRBD2
size: few
J: TRBJ2-1
V: TRBV9
length: 15
CDR3: CASSVVAGGPNEQFF
DNA: TGTGCCAGCAGCGTAGTAGCGGGGGGGCCCAATGAGCAGTTCTTC

D: NA
size: NA
J: TRBJ2-1
V: TRBV7-8
length: 14
CDR3: CASSLGEKNNEQFF
DNA: TGTGCCAGCAGCTTAGGGGAGAAAAACAATGAGCAGTTCTTC

D: NA
size: few
J: TRBJ2-5
V: TRBV5-1
length: 15
CDR3: CASSLFSGTQETQYF
DNA: TGCGCCAGCAGCTTGTTTTCAGGGACTCAAGAGACCCAGTACTTC

D: NA
size: NA
J: TRBJ2-1
V: TRBV5-1
length: 15
CDR3: CASSFVRASYNEQFF
DNA: TGCGCCAGCAGCTTCGTCCGTGCTTCCTACAATGAGCAGTTCTTC

D: NA
size: few
J: TRBJ1-4
V: TRBV14
length: 13
CDR3: CASSHLTNEKLFF
DNA: TGTGCCAGCAGCCACTTGACTAATGAAAAACTGTTTTTT

D: NA
size: many
J: TRBJ2-5
V: TRBV3-1
length: 15
CDR3: CASSQSGGGGETQYF
DNA: TGTGCCAGCAGCCAGAGCGGAGGAGGGGGAGAGACCCAGTACTTC

D: TRBD2
size: few
J: TRBJ2-3
V: TRBV20-1
length: 16
CDR3: CSAETGTSGSTDTQYF
DNA: TGCAGTGCGGAAACCGGGACTAGCGGTAGCACAGATACGCAGTATTTT

D: TRBD1
size: NA
J: TRBJ2-2
V: TRBV29-1
length: 14
CDR3: CSVDWTGFGGELFF
DNA: TGCAGCGTTGACTGGACAGGGTTTGGCGGGGAGCTGTTTTTT

D: NA
size: many
J: TRBJ2-3
V: TRBV24-1
length: 12
CDR3: CATRAEGDTQYF
DNA: TGTGCCACCAGGGCAGAAGGAGATACGCAGTATTTT

D: NA
size: many
J: TRBJ2-1
V: TRBV3-1
length: 16
CDR3: CASSQEVVSPANEQFF
DNA: TGTGCCAGCAGCCAAGAGGTAGTTAGCCCGGCCAATGAGCAGTTCTTC

D: NA
size: NA
J: TRBJ2-1
V: TRBV25-1
length: 12
CDR3: CASSDRGTEQFF
DNA: TGTGCCAGCAGTGACCGGGGCACTGAGCAGTTCTTC

D: TRBD1
size: NA
J: TRBJ2-2
V: TRBV5-1
length: 16
CDR3: CASALSGQGVPGELFF
DNA: TGCGCCAGCGCTCTATCGGGACAGGGAGTTCCCGGGGAGCTGTTTTTT

D: TRBD2
size: NA
J: TRBJ2-1
V: TRBV7-9
length: 14
CDR3: CASSSGVVYNEQFF
DNA: TGTGCCAGTTCGAGCGGGGTGGTCTACAATGAGCAGTTCTTC

D: NA
size: NA
J: TRBJ2-3
V: TRBV9
length: 16
CDR3: CASSYFSSGSTDTQYF
DNA: TGTGCCAGCAGTTATTTTTCGTCCGGGAGCACAGATACGCAGTATTTT

D: NA
size: NA
J: TRBJ1-2
V: TRBV2
length: 13
CDR3: CASSVKAPVDYTF
DNA: TGTGCCAGCAGTGTTAAGGCCCCCGTGGACTACACCTTC

D: NA
size: NA
J: TRBJ1-1
V: TRBV27
length: 15
CDR3: CASSLRGRYGTEAFF
DNA: TGTGCCAGCAGTTTACGGGGTCGGTATGGTACTGAAGCTTTCTTT

D: TRBD1
size: few
J: TRBJ2-6
V: TRBV11-2
length: 20
CDR3: CASSVTLGQQLFSGANVLTF
DNA: TGTGCCAGCAGCGTCACCTTGGGACAGCAACTATTTTCTGGGGCCAACGTCCTGACTTTC

D: NA
size: many
J: TRBJ2-3
V: TRBV18
length: 13
CDR3: CASSQGGTDTQYF
DNA: TGTGCCAGCTCCCAAGGGGGCACAGATACGCAGTATTTT

D: TRBD2
size: few
J: TRBJ2-1
V: TRBV29-1
length: 16
CDR3: CSVEGPGLAYQGEQFF
DNA: TGCAGCGTAGAGGGCCCGGGACTAGCCTATCAGGGTGAGCAGTTCTTC

D: NA
size: NA
J: TRBJ2-3
V: TRBV27
length: 15
CDR3: CASTGGGGPLDTQYF
DNA: TGTGCCAGCACCGGCGGCGGAGGGCCTCTCGATACGCAGTATTTT

D: NA
size: many
J: TRBJ2-2
V: TRBV5-1
length: 15
CDR3: CASSLAAQGVGELFF
DNA: TGCGCCAGCAGCTTGGCGGCACAGGGCGTCGGGGAGCTGTTTTTT

D: NA
size: NA
J: TRBJ1-1
V: TRBV9
length: 14
CDR3: CASSVVRGNTEAFF
DNA: TGTGCCAGCAGCGTAGTAAGGGGGAACACTGAAGCTTTCTTT

D: TRBD1
size: few
J: TRBJ2-5
V: TRBV7-8
length: 16
CDR3: CASSSRGQLYQETQYF
DNA: TGTGCCAGCAGCAGCCGGGGACAGCTGTACCAAGAGACCCAGTACTTC

D: TRBD2
size: NA
J: TRBJ2-3
V: TRBV5-1
length: 15
CDR3: CASTVAGGGTDTQYF
DNA: TGCGCCAGCACCGTAGCGGGAGGCGGAACAGATACGCAGTATTTT

D: NA
size: few
J: TRBJ2-1
V: TRBV12-3/TRBV12-4
length: 16
CDR3: CASLPRVSNLGNEQFF
DNA: TGTGCCAGCCTCCCTCGGGTCTCCAATCTGGGCAATGAGCAGTTCTTC

D: TRBD1
size: few
J: TRBJ1-4
V: TRBV29-1
length: 14
CDR3: CSVGRQGANEKLFF
DNA: TGCAGCGTTGGACGACAGGGGGCTAATGAAAAACTGTTTTTT

D: NA
size: few
J: TRBJ2-3
V: TRBV20-1
length: 14
CDR3: CSARGGGNLDTQYF
DNA: TGCAGTGCTAGAGGGGGCGGGAATTTGGATACGCAGTATTTT

D: NA
size: few
J: TRBJ2-1
V: TRBV19
length: 14
CDR3: CASSTAGFYNEQFF
DNA: TGTGCCAGTAGTACTGCAGGGTTCTACAATGAGCAGTTCTTC

D: NA
size: few
J: TRBJ2-1
V: TRBV5-1
length: 14
CDR3: CASNSGGDGNEQFF
DNA: TGCGCCAGCAACTCTGGCGGGGACGGCAATGAGCAGTTCTTC

D: NA
size: many
J: TRBJ1-4
V: TRBV5-1
length: 13
CDR3: CASSSRHGEKLFF
DNA: TGCGCCAGCAGTAGCCGCCATGGGGAAAAACTGTTTTTT

D: NA
size: NA
J: TRBJ2-1
V: TRBV12-3/TRBV12-4
length: 12
CDR3: CASSFSQGEQFF
DNA: TGTGCCAGCAGTTTTTCCCAAGGGGAGCAGTTCTTC

D: NA
size: few
J: TRBJ2-6
V: TRBV3-1
length: 16
CDR3: CASSLKVRDHGNVLTF
DNA: TGTGCCAGCAGCCTCAAAGTACGCGATCACGGCAACGTCCTGACTTTC

D: NA
size: few
J: TRBJ1-1
V: TRBV20-1
length: 14
CDR3: CSVQFGGRGTEAFF
DNA: TGCAGTGTCCAATTCGGGGGGCGCGGGACTGAAGCTTTCTTT

D: NA
size: many
J: TRBJ2-1
V: TRBV2
length: 11
CDR3: CASILGSSQFF
DNA: TGTGCCAGCATACTAGGGAGTTCCCAGTTCTTC

D: NA
size: NA
J: TRBJ2-1
V: TRBV2
length: 13
CDR3: CASADGRYNEQFF
DNA: TGTGCCAGCGCTGACGGTAGATACAATGAGCAGTTCTTC

D: NA
size: many
J: TRBJ2-2
V: TRBV12-3/TRBV12-4
length: 14
CDR3: CASSFGRGTGELFF
DNA: TGTGCCAGCAGTTTCGGCAGGGGCACCGGGGAGCTGTTTTTT

D: NA
size: few
J: TRBJ2-1
V: TRBV7-9
length: 16
CDR3: CASSSTSPTGHNEQFF
DNA: TGTGCCAGCAGCAGCACGAGCCCCACGGGACACAATGAGCAGTTCTTC

D: TRBD1
size: many
J: TRBJ2-5
V: TRBV7-2
length: 15
CDR3: CASSAGTGVQETQYF
DNA: TGTGCCAGCAGTGCCGGGACAGGGGTGCAAGAGACCCAGTACTTC

D: TRBD1
size: many
J: TRBJ2-3
V: TRBV6-2/TRBV6-3
length: 15
CDR3: CASSNQGQGPDTQYF
DNA: TGTGCCAGCAGCAACCAGGGACAGGGCCCCGATACGCAGTATTTT

D: NA
size: NA
J: TRBJ2-5
V: TRBV24-1
length: 13
CDR3: CAVNPGAGETQYF
DNA: TGTGCCGTAAATCCGGGGGCGGGGGAGACCCAGTACTTC

D: TRBD2
size: few
J: TRBJ2-5
V: TRBV5-1
length: 17
CDR3: CASSLGPAGAIEETQYF
DNA: TGCGCCAGCAGCTTGGGTCCAGCGGGAGCAATAGAAGAGACCCAGTACTTC

D: TRBD2
size: few
J: TRBJ2-1
V: TRBV2
length: 15
CDR3: CAKTSGSNSYNEQFF
DNA: TGTGCCAAGACTAGCGGGAGTAACTCCTACAATGAGCAGTTCTTC

D: NA
size: few
J: TRBJ2-1
V: TRBV7-2
length: 13
CDR3: CASSRGRAVEQFF
DNA: TGTGCCAGCAGCCGGGGAAGGGCCGTAGAGCAGTTCTTC